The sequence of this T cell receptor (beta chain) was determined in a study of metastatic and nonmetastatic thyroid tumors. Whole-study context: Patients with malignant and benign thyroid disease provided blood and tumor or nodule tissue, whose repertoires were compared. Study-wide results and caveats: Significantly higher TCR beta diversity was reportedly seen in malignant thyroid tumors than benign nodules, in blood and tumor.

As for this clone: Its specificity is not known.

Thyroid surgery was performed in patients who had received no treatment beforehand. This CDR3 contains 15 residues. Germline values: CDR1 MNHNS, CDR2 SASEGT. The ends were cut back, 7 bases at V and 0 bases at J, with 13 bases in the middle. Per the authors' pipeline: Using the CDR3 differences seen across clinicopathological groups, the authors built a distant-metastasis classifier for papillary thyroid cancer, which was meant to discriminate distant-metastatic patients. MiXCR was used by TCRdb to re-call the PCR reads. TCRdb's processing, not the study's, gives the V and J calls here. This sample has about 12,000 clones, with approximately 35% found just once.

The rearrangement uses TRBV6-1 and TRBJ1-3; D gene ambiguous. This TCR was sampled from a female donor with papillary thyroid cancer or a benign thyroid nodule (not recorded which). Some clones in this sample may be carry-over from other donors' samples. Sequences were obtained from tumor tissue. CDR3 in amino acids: CASTALWSSGNTIYF. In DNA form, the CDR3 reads TGTGCCAGCACCGCGTTGTGGAGCTCTGGAAACACCATATATTTT.